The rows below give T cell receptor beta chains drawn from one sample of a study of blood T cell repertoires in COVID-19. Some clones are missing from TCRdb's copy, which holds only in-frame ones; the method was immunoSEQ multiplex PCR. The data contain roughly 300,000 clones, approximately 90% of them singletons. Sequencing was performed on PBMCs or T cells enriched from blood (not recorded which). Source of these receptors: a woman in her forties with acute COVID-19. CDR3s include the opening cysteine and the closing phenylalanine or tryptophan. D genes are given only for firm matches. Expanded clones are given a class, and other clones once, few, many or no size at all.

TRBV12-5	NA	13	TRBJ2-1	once	CASGSDRYNEQFF	TGTGCTAGTGGTTCTGACAGGTACAATGAGCAGTTCTTC
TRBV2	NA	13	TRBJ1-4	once	CASTNQGAEKLFF	TGTGCCAGCACTAACCAGGGTGCTGAAAAACTGTTTTTT
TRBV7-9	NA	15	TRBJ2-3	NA	CASSPGTLGADTQYF	TGTGCCAGCAGCCCAGGGACACTTGGAGCAGATACGCAGTATTTT
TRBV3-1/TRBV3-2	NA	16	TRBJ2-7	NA	CASSQGGGLISYEQYF	TGTGCCAGCAGCCAAGGCGGAGGCCTCATATCCTACGAGCAGTACTTC
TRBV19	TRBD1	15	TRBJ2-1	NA	CASSIKQGALDEQFF	TGTGCCAGTAGCATTAAACAGGGGGCCTTGGATGAGCAGTTCTTC
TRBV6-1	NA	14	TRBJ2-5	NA	CASSEQGRQETQYF	TGTGCCAGCAGTGAACAGGGCCGACAAGAGACCCAGTACTTC
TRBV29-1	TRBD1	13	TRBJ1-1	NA	CSVGQGAVTEAFF	TGCAGCGTGGGACAGGGGGCGGTCACTGAAGCTTTCTTT
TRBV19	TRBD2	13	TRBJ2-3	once	CASRTSGKDTQYF	TGTGCCAGTCGGACTAGCGGGAAAGATACGCAGTATTTT
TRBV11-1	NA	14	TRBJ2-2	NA	CASSSVRGTGELFF	TGTGCCAGCAGCTCGGTGCGAGGCACCGGGGAGCTGTTTTTT
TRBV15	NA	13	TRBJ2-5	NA	CATSRDNGETQYF	TGTGCCACCAGCAGAGACAACGGGGAGACCCAGTACTTC
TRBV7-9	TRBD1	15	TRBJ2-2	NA	CASRRTGGNTGELFF	TGTGCCAGCAGGAGGACAGGGGGGAACACCGGGGAGCTGTTTTTT
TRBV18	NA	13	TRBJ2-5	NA	CASSPPTLETQYF	TGTGCCAGCTCACCCCCCACTTTAGAGACCCAGTACTTC
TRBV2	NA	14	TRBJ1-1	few	CASSYTIPNTEAFF	TGTGCCAGCAGTTACACCATCCCTAACACTGAAGCTTTCTTT
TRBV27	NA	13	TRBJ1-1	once	CASSLSRDSEAFF	TGTGCCAGCAGTTTATCGAGAGACAGTGAAGCTTTCTTT
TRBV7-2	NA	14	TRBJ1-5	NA	CASSLDREGGPQHF	TGTGCCAGCAGCTTAGACCGGGAAGGGGGGCCCCAGCATTTT
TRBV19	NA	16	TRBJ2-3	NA	CASSITGGTFADTQYF	TGTGCCAGTAGTATAACCGGCGGAACCTTCGCAGATACGCAGTATTTT
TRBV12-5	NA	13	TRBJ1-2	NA	CASGDGNNYGYTF	TGTGCTAGTGGTGACGGGAATAACTATGGCTACACCTTC
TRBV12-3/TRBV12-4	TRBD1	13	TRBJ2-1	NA	CASSFGQGGEQFF	TGTGCCAGCAGTTTTGGACAGGGGGGTGAGCAGTTCTTC
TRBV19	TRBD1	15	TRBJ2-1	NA	CASSIPGQGSNEQFF	TGTGCCAGTAGTATCCCGGGACAGGGTAGCAATGAGCAGTTCTTC
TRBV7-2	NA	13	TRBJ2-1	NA	CASSAQGYNEQFF	TGTGCCAGCAGCGCCCAGGGTTACAATGAGCAGTTCTTC
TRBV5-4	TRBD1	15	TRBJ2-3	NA	CASSVGTGGVDTQYF	TGTGCCAGCAGCGTAGGGACAGGGGGTGTAGATACGCAGTATTTT
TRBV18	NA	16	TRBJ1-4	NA	CASSPGGKDTNEKLFF	TGTGCCAGCTCACCGGGGGGGAAAGACACTAATGAAAAACTGTTTTTT
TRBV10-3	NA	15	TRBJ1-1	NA	CAISESGGGSTEAFF	TGTGCCATCAGTGAGTCGGGCGGGGGGAGCACTGAAGCTTTCTTT